This is a list of T cell receptor beta chains from one sample in a study of T cells in Graves' hyperthyroidism and ophthalmopathy. Via MiXCR, TCRdb re-called the multiplex PCR reads, giving one row per CDR3 protein. Of 550,000 to 700,000 distinct CDR3 sequences in the sample, approximately 44% are singletons; the top ten hold around 20%. Sequencing was done on a sample of peripheral blood or thyroid tissue (not recorded which). The receptors here all came from an adult woman with Graves' disease, either hyperthyroidism or ophthalmopathy (not recorded which). CDR3s include the opening cysteine and the closing phenylalanine or tryptophan. The D gene is left open where the match is weak. Part of the rows lack a size; the others show once, few, many or a class for expanded clones.

clone_size	d_call	j_call	v_call	cdr3_nt	cdr3_aa
many	.	TRBJ1-6	TRBV4-2	TGTGCCAGCAGCCAAGGACGCCAGGGATGGGGTGGCTCCTATAATTCACCCCTCCACTTT	CASSQGRQGWGGSYNSPLHF
few	.	TRBJ1-1	TRBV6-2/TRBV6-3	TGTGCCAGCAGTTACTGGGGCCCTGAAGCTTTCTTT	CASSYWGPEAFF
.	TRBD2	TRBJ2-7	TRBV29-1	TGCAGCGTTGAAGGACTGACTAGCGGGAGGGTCTACGAGCAGTACTTC	CSVEGLTSGRVYEQYF
.	.	TRBJ1-4	TRBV12-3/TRBV12-4	TGTGCCAGCAGCAGTTTACGGGCAACTAATGAAAAACTGTTTTTT	CASSSLRATNEKLFF
once	.	TRBJ1-1	TRBV10-3	TGTGCCATCATTGGCAGACAGATCCTCACATTAAGCATGAACACTGAAGCTTTCTTT	CAIIGRQILTLSMNTEAFF
once	.	TRBJ2-7	TRBV25-1	TGTGCCAGCAGCTTATTCAGGGACCACGAGCAGTACTTC	CASSLFRDHEQYF
.	.	TRBJ1-4	TRBV7-9	TGTGCCAGCAGCCAACTCGAAAAACTGTTTTTT	CASSQLEKLFF
.	.	TRBJ1-6	TRBV2	TGTGCCAGCACGGGGCCTGAGAGGAATTCACCCCTCCACTTT	CASTGPERNSPLHF
.	TRBD1	TRBJ1-2	TRBV7-9	TGTGCCAGCAGCTTAGGCGACAGGGCGGGTGGCTACACCTTC	CASSLGDRAGGYTF
.	TRBD1	TRBJ1-5	TRBV7-8	TGTGCCAGCAGTCAGGGGACAGGGGGACAAGAGACCCAGCATTTT	CASSQGTGGQETQHF
few	.	TRBJ1-1	TRBV5-1	TGCGCCAGCAGCTTGGGCGGGACGGAGAACACTGAAGCTTTCTTT	CASSLGGTENTEAFF
.	TRBD1	TRBJ2-7	TRBV7-8	TGTGCCAGCAGGCCGGGACAGGGAATGTACGAGCAGTACTTC	CASRPGQGMYEQYF
.	.	TRBJ2-3	TRBV5-1	TGCGCCAGCAGCTCTTACTCGACAACCCACACAGATACGCAGTATTTT	CASSSYSTTHTDTQYF
.	.	TRBJ2-5	TRBV7-2	TGTGCCAGCACAGGGGAGGGGTCCTACGAGACCCAGTACTTC	CASTGEGSYETQYF
.	.	TRBJ1-5	TRBV24-1	TGTGCCACCAGTGCGGGGGACCTTCGGCCCCAGCATTTT	CATSAGDLRPQHF
many	.	TRBJ2-7	TRBV6-1	TGTGCCAGCAGTGAAGCGCACGGGAGCTCCTACGAGCAGTACTTC	CASSEAHGSSYEQYF
many	.	TRBJ1-5	TRBV6-1	TGTGCCAGCAGTCCAGGGGCAGCTCAGCCCCAGCATTTT	CASSPGAAQPQHF
.	.	TRBJ1-2	TRBV7-9	TGTGCCAGCAGCTTATCCCGGAACTCTGGAAACACCTTC	CASSLSRNSGNTF
.	TRBD1	TRBJ1-5	TRBV10-2	TGCGCCAGCAGTGGAAACAGGGGGTATCAGCCCCAGCATTTT	CASSGNRGYQPQHF
few	.	TRBJ1-2	TRBV29-1	TGCAGCGTTGAGCGGGGCGCGGGGGGTGGCTACACCTTC	CSVERGAGGGYTF
.	TRBD1	TRBJ2-6	TRBV9	TGTGCCAGCAGCGCCAGGGGACAGGCTGGGGCCAACGTCCTGACTTTC	CASSARGQAGANVLTF
.	TRBD1	TRBJ2-7	TRBV7-2	TGTGCCAGCAGAAAGACAGGGGTAGACTACGAGCAGTACTTC	CASRKTGVDYEQYF
.	.	TRBJ2-7	TRBV29-1	TGCAGCGAGCTTGGGAGCTCCTACGAGCAGTACTTC	CSELGSSYEQYF
.	TRBD1	TRBJ1-2	TRBV20-1	TGCAGTGCTAGAGATCCAGGGGGCCTCGGCTACACCTTC	CSARDPGGLGYTF
many	.	TRBJ1-1	TRBV9	TGTGCCAGCAGCGTAGGGGGAGGGGTGAACACTGAAGCTTTCTTT	CASSVGGGVNTEAFF
many	TRBD1	TRBJ1-5	TRBV12-3/TRBV12-4	TGTGCCAGCAGTAGACAGGGAACCGGCAATCAGCCCCAGCATTTT	CASSRQGTGNQPQHF
.	.	TRBJ1-2	TRBV2	TGTGCCAGCAGTGAAGCACAGGCAGATGGCTACACCTTC	CASSEAQADGYTF
.	.	TRBJ1-3	TRBV6-5	TGTGCCGGAACGGACGGACTCAACTCTGGAAACACCATATATTTT	CAGTDGLNSGNTIYF
many	.	TRBJ1-3	TRBV10-3	TGTGCCATCAGTGAGTCGATTTTTAGGAGCTCTGGAAACACCATATATTTT	CAISESIFRSSGNTIYF
.	TRBD1	TRBJ2-7	TRBV4-1	TGCGCCAGCAGCCAGGGTGGACAGGGGAAAACAAGCTACGAGCAGTACTTC	CASSQGGQGKTSYEQYF
.	TRBD2	TRBJ2-3	TRBV24-1	TGTGCCACACGGACTAGCGGCGACACAGATACGCAGTATTTT	CATRTSGDTDTQYF
.	.	TRBJ2-6	TRBV12-3/TRBV12-4	TGTGCCAGCAGTTCAGGGATGGGATACTCTGGGGCCAACGTCCTGACTTTC	CASSSGMGYSGANVLTF
.	.	TRBJ1-5	TRBV30	TGTGCCTGGAGTGACAGGACACCCAATCAGCCCCAGCATTTT	CAWSDRTPNQPQHF
few	.	TRBJ1-6	TRBV10-3	TGTGCCATCAGTGCCTCCCGGGACCTTCTGTCCCTCCACTTT	CAISASRDLLSLHF
many	.	TRBJ2-2	TRBV7-2	TGTGCCAGCAGCTTAACGGGGACCGCAGGCGGCGGGGAGCTGTTTTTT	CASSLTGTAGGGELFF
.	.	TRBJ1-2	TRBV20-1	TGCAGTGCTCCGACAGAAGACTATGGCTACACCTTC	CSAPTEDYGYTF
.	.	TRBJ1-1	TRBV7-4	TGTGCCAGAAGGCCGGGGGGGACTGAAGCTTTCTTT	CARRPGGTEAFF
many	.	TRBJ1-2	TRBV12-3/TRBV12-4	TGTGCCAGCAGTTTCAACAGGTTCTATGGCTACACCTTC	CASSFNRFYGYTF
many	TRBD2	TRBJ2-2	TRBV12-3/TRBV12-4	TGTGCCAGCAGTCCCACACTAGCGGGAGGCACCGGGGAGCTGTTTTTT	CASSPTLAGGTGELFF
few	TRBD1	TRBJ1-6	TRBV7-2	TGTGCCAGCCAGGGGGCCAGCCGAAATTCACCCCTCCACTTT	CASQGASRNSPLHF
.	.	TRBJ1-1	TRBV25-1	TGTGCCAGCAGTGAGGGCAGTGGGGCCACTGAAGCTTTCTTT	CASSEGSGATEAFF
many	TRBD2	TRBJ2-2	TRBV19	TGTGCCAGTAGTATCTCGCGTCTCCTAGCGGGAAACACCGGGGAGCTGTTTTTT	CASSISRLLAGNTGELFF
many	.	TRBJ2-7	TRBV4-1	TGCGCCAGCAGGGGAGGAGGCTCCTACGAGCAGTACTTC	CASRGGGSYEQYF
many	.	TRBJ1-1	TRBV15	TGTGCCACCAGCAGAGATTCGTCCTTGGCTTTCTTT	CATSRDSSLAFF
.	TRBD2	TRBJ2-5	TRBV28	TGTGCCAGCAAGGGCGGGAGTGAGACCCAGTACTTC	CASKGGSETQYF
.	.	TRBJ1-5	TRBV10-3	TGTGCCATCAGTGATGAGAGCAATCAGCCCCAGCATTTT	CAISDESNQPQHF
.	.	TRBJ2-2	TRBV15	TGTGCCACCAGCAGCCTGGACAGAGGGAACACCGGGGAGCTGTTTTTT	CATSSLDRGNTGELFF
.	TRBD1	TRBJ1-5	TRBV9	TGTGCCAGCAGCGTGGGGACAGGGCTCAATCAGCCCCAGCATTTT	CASSVGTGLNQPQHF
.	.	TRBJ1-1	TRBV6-5	TGTGCCAGCAGTTACCGGCAGGACGCAGCTTTCTTT	CASSYRQDAAFF
.	.	TRBJ1-5	TRBV7-2	TGTGCCAGCAGCTTAGTTGCAGGGGAATACGAGCATTTT	CASSLVAGEYEHF